Listed below are T cell receptor beta chains from one sample, sequenced in a study of T cells in Graves' hyperthyroidism and ophthalmopathy. TCRdb used MiXCR to reprocess the multiplex PCR reads, holding one entry per CDR3 protein. The sample lists about 720,000 distinct CDR3 sequences, around a sixth seen once, with over 15% in the top ten. The sample was blood. All receptors come from a woman between 45 and 60 years old with Graves' hyperthyroidism that later progressed to Graves' ophthalmopathy. Both conserved end residues are part of each CDR3. The D gene is left open where the match is weak. Size values are once, few and many counts, or a class for expanded clones, and some rows have none.

-	TRBV19	TRBJ1-1	-	CAAEVGGLVFF	TGTGCCGCAGAGGTCGGGGGATTGGTTTTCTTT
TRBD1	TRBV6-1	TRBJ2-6	many	CASSDDRDSGANVLTF	TGTGCCAGCAGTGACGACAGGGACTCTGGGGCCAACGTCCTGACTTTC
TRBD1	TRBV7-9	TRBJ2-1	-	CASSWDRVRYNEQFF	TGTGCCAGCAGCTGGGACAGGGTTCGGTACAATGAGCAGTTCTTC
TRBD1	TRBV12-3/TRBV12-4	TRBJ2-1	many	CASSFRTEGASYNEQFF	TGTGCCAGCAGTTTCCGGACCGAGGGGGCCTCCTACAATGAGCAGTTCTTC
-	TRBV24-1	TRBJ1-2	few	CATSPTLGNYGYTF	TGTGCCACCAGTCCTACATTAGGGAACTATGGCTACACCTTC
-	TRBV2	TRBJ2-3	few	CASSERRASGDTQYF	TGTGCCAGCAGTGAAAGGAGGGCTAGTGGTGATACGCAGTATTTT
-	TRBV30	TRBJ2-3	many	CAWSSDRGLSTQYF	TGTGCCTGGAGTTCCGATAGGGGTCTGAGCACGCAGTATTTT
-	TRBV29-1	TRBJ1-1	few	CSVEGDIEAFF	TGCAGCGTTGAAGGAGATATTGAAGCTTTCTTT
-	TRBV20-1	TRBJ2-3	many	CSAPGLGSTDTQYF	TGCAGTGCCCCGGGACTTGGGAGCACAGATACGCAGTATTTT
-	TRBV5-4	TRBJ2-5	few	CASSLWFSEETQYF	TGTGCCAGCAGCTTATGGTTCTCCGAAGAGACCCAGTACTTC
-	TRBV2	TRBJ2-2	many	CASFSLGGTGELFF	TGTGCCAGCTTCTCTTTAGGCGGCACCGGGGAGCTGTTTTTT
-	TRBV5-6	TRBJ2-7	-	CASSLVPGVSYEQYF	TGTGCCAGCAGCCTTGTCCCGGGAGTCTCCTACGAGCAGTACTTC
-	TRBV25-1	TRBJ1-3	-	CASSELATSGNTIYF	TGTGCCAGCAGTGAACTGGCGACCTCTGGAAACACCATATATTTT
-	TRBV6-1	TRBJ2-5	-	CASSDRPGAPETQYF	TGTGCCAGCAGTGATAGGCCGGGGGCCCCAGAGACCCAGTACTTC
-	TRBV6-1	TRBJ1-2	many	CASSEEWDLIGYTF	TGTGCCAGCAGTGAAGAGTGGGATTTGATCGGCTACACCTTC
-	TRBV12-3/TRBV12-4	TRBJ1-2	few	CASSRETGNYGYTF	TGTGCCAGCAGTAGGGAGACAGGAAACTATGGCTACACCTTC
-	TRBV7-2	TRBJ1-5	many	CASSLEAASPQHF	TGTGCCAGCAGCTTGGAGGCCGCCTCGCCCCAGCATTTT
TRBD1	TRBV11-2	TRBJ1-4	few	CASSRTGGFTTNEKLFF	TGTGCCAGCAGCCGAACAGGGGGCTTTACAACTAATGAAAAACTGTTTTTT
-	TRBV20-1	TRBJ2-5	many	CSARDSRRTQYF	TGCAGTGCTAGAGATTCCCGTCGGACCCAGTACTTC
-	TRBV9	TRBJ2-3	-	CASSVDGDTQYF	TGTGCCAGCAGCGTAGACGGCGATACGCAGTATTTT
-	TRBV16	TRBJ2-7	-	CASSQLPGQSSYEQYF	TGTGCCAGCAGCCAATTGCCGGGTCAGAGCTCCTACGAGCAGTACTTC
-	TRBV7-9	TRBJ2-7	many	CASSLSRPLHEQYF	TGTGCCAGCAGCTTATCTCGACCCCTGCACGAGCAGTACTTC
-	TRBV20-1	TRBJ1-2	-	CSATDGVNANYGYTF	TGCAGTGCAACGGACGGCGTGAATGCTAACTATGGCTACACCTTC
-	TRBV3-1	TRBJ1-1	-	CASSRHGDTEAFF	TGTGCCAGCAGCCGCCACGGGGACACTGAAGCTTTCTTT
TRBD1	TRBV20-1	TRBJ2-5	few	CSARPDREDQETQYF	TGCAGTGCTAGACCGGACAGGGAGGATCAAGAGACCCAGTACTTC
TRBD1	TRBV12-3/TRBV12-4	TRBJ1-3	-	CASRQTGPASGNTIYF	TGTGCCAGCAGACAGACAGGGCCCGCGTCTGGAAACACCATATATTTT
TRBD1	TRBV15	TRBJ1-3	many	CATNADRGSGNTIYF	TGTGCCACCAACGCGGACAGGGGGTCTGGAAACACCATATATTTT
TRBD1	TRBV19	TRBJ2-7	-	CASSLTDRARGYEQYF	TGTGCCAGTAGTCTGACGGACAGGGCAAGAGGCTACGAGCAGTACTTC
TRBD1	TRBV13	TRBJ1-6	-	CASSLGGGQGSLGSPLHF	TGTGCCAGCAGCTTAGGTGGTGGACAGGGATCCCTGGGGTCACCCCTCCACTTT
TRBD2	TRBV15	TRBJ2-1	few	CATSNLAGGFNEQFF	TGTGCCACCAGTAATCTAGCGGGGGGGTTTAATGAGCAGTTCTTC
TRBD1	TRBV7-6	TRBJ1-1	-	CVSSSQGGNTEAFF	TGTGTCAGCAGCTCACAGGGGGGAAACACTGAAGCTTTCTTT
-	TRBV7-9	TRBJ2-3	many	CASSIVVGVSTDTQYF	TGTGCCAGCAGCATAGTGGTAGGAGTTAGCACAGATACGCAGTATTTT
-	TRBV6-1	TRBJ1-2	many	CASVYGEPNYGYTF	TGTGCCAGCGTATACGGTGAGCCTAACTATGGCTACACCTTC
TRBD2	TRBV11-2	TRBJ2-7	many	CASSAGGSFYEQYF	TGTGCCAGCAGCGCCGGGGGGTCTTTCTACGAGCAGTACTTC
-	TRBV7-3	TRBJ1-1	few	CASSSMHGNTEAFF	TGTGCCAGCAGCTCGATGCATGGGAACACTGAAGCTTTCTTT
-	TRBV5-4	TRBJ2-2	many	CASSLRTTTGELFF	TGTGCCAGCAGCTTGCGGACGACGACCGGGGAGCTGTTTTTT
TRBD1	TRBV6-1	TRBJ1-2	-	CASRPPGQGRYGYTF	TGTGCCAGCAGACCCCCTGGACAGGGCCGGTATGGCTACACCTTC